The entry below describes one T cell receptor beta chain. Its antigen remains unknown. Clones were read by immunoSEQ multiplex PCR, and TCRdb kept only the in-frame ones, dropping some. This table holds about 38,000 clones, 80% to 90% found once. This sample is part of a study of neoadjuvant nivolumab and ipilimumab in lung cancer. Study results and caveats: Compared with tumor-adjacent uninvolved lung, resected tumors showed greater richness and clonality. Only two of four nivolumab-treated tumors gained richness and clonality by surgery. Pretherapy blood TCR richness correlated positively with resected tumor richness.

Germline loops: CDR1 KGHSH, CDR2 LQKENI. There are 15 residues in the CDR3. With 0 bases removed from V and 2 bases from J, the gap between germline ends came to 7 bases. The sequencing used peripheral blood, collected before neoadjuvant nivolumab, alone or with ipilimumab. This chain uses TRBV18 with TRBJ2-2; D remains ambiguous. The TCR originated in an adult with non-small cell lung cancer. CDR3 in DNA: TGTGCCAGCTCACCACCCGGAACAAACACCGGGGAGCTGTTTTTT. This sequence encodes CASSPPGTNTGELFF.